Following are 19 T cell receptor beta chains from one sample sequenced in a study of blood T cells in healthy people across ages. The second PCR ran roughly 6 to 12 cycles with a sample-barcoded 5' primer and J-beta primers. TCRdb fed the 5' RACE reads into MiXCR, producing one record per CDR3 protein. The table shows 1.5 million or so distinct CDR3 sequences, with around 42% occurring only once. Sequencing used blood. These receptor sequences come from a woman younger than 30 in good health.

The rearrangement uses TRBV24-1 and TRBJ2-3; possible D gene TRBD2, 5 bases. The CDR3 spans 15 residues. The V gene's germline CDR1 is KGHDR and CDR2 SFDVKD. V lost 7 bases and J 4 bases, leaving 17 bases between the germline ends. The CDR3 sequence is CATSTGNSDADTQYF. The CDR3 bases are TGTGCCACCAGCACCGGGAACTCAGACGCAGATACGCAGTATTTT.

The V gene is TRBV5-1, the J gene TRBJ1-2, with D possibly being TRBD1 (6 bases). The germline gives CDR1 SGHRS, CDR2 YFSETQ. The CDR3 runs to 14 residues. V was cut by 3 bases and J by 1 base, with 10 bases left in between. Here the CDR3 reads CASSSGQNNYGYTF. CDR3 DNA: TGCGCCAGCAGCTCCGGACAGAATAACTATGGCTACACCTTC.

In its sample, this clonotype was seen a few times. This CDR3 reads CASSEPLGGSYEQYF. CDR3 in DNA: TGCGCCAGCAGCGAACCCCTCGGGGGGTCCTACGAGCAGTACTTC. The rearrangement uses TRBV4-1 and TRBJ2-7; 7 nucleotides agree with TRBD2. This CDR3 has 15 residues. Trimming at V came to 5 bases and at J to 1 base, leaving 8 bases not matched to a gene. Germline CDR1 and CDR2: MGHRA and YSYEKL.

A few counts support this clonotype. The CDR3 DNA reads as TGTGCCAGCAGGCTACAGGGGGAGGTATACGAGCAGTACTTC. As protein: CASRLQGEVYEQYF. The chain recombines TRBV6-6 with TRBJ2-7; 8 bases are shared with TRBD1. V lost 6 bases and J lost 4; bases outside the gene matches: 8. Germline V gives CDR1 MNHNY, CDR2 SVGAGI (reference sequence). This CDR3 contains 14 residues.

This clonotype appeared many times. The chain employs TRBV3-1 and TRBJ2-7; 11 nucleotides align to TRBD2. V shed 0 bases, J shed 3 bases, and the junction held 1 base outside the gene matches. The CDR3 extends over 15 amino acids. In germline, CDR1 is LGHDT, CDR2 YNNKEL (reference sequence). The CDR3 region is CASSQELAGGYEQYF. The DNA for the CDR3 is TGTGCCAGCAGCCAAGAGCTAGCGGGGGGCTACGAGCAGTACTTC.

The sample holds a few counts of this clonotype. The chain uses TRBV6-5 and TRBJ2-2; D is unclear. With 6 bases removed from V and 7 bases from J, the gap between germline ends came to 9 bases. The CDR3 is made up of 12 amino acids. Germline assignment: CDR1 MNHEY and CDR2 SVGAGI. The CDR3 spells CASRRHFGELFF. Here the CDR3 DNA reads TGTGCCAGCAGACGACATTTCGGGGAGCTGTTTTTT.

In this sample, this clonotype turned up a few times. The chain links TRBV14 to TRBJ2-4, with D perhaps being TRBD1 or TRBD2 (5 bases each). Germline values: CDR1 SGHDN, CDR2 FVKESK. The length of the CDR3 is 14 residues. Trimming removed 1 base from V and 6 bases from J, with 10 bases in between. The CDR3 spells CASSQAGRGNIQYF. In DNA form, the CDR3 reads TGTGCCAGCAGCCAAGCGGGACGGGGAAACATTCAGTACTTC.

V gene TRBV30 combines with J gene TRBJ2-7; 8 bases agree with TRBD1. Looked up from germline, CDR1 is GTSNPN and CDR2 is SVGIG (reference sequence). The CDR3 totals 13 residues. Trimming removed 0 bases from V and 3 bases from J; junction bases left unmatched: 1. CDR3 in amino acids: CAWSVTGGYEQYF. CDR3 sequence (DNA): TGTGCCTGGAGTGTAACAGGGGGCTACGAGCAGTACTTC.

Comments on this clonotype: A read error may produce the germline difference seen at one junction end. The chain carries TRBV7-3 and TRBJ2-1; 9 bases fit TRBD1. Per the germline V gene, CDR1 is SGHTA and CDR2 is FQGTGA. The CDR3 has 15 amino acids. The CDR3 sequence: CASSLRDRATGQQFF. DNA for the CDR3: TGCGCCAGCAGCTTAAGGGACAGGGCCACGGGACAGCAGTTCTTC.

This chain links TRBV6-2 or TRBV6-3 with TRBJ2-4; TRBD1 might be the D (5 bases). The closer fit of TRBJ2-7 to the DNA end suggests the J call may be wrong. In germline, CDR1 is MNHEY, CDR2 SVGEGT. The CDR3 spans 14 residues. CDR3 residues: CASSGAAPTYEQYF. DNA for the CDR3: TGTGCCAGCAGTGGGGCGGCACCGACCTACGAGCAGTACTTC.

The V gene is TRBV20-1, the J gene TRBJ1-1, with no clear D. This CDR3 spans 13 amino acids. V was cut by 1 base and J by 1 base, with 7 bases left in between. Germline CDR1 reads DFQATT; CDR2 reads SNEGSKA (reference sequence). The CDR3 DNA follows: TGCAGTGCTAGAGGACGGGAGAACACTGAAGCTTTCTTT. Translation gives CSARGRENTEAFF.

This clonotype was picked up a small number of times. The rearrangement links TRBV9 to TRBJ2-3, with a tentative D call TRBD1 (5 bases). The CDR3 is made up of 17 amino acids. The V gene lost 1 base and the J gene lost 4 bases, with 19 bases spanning the gap. Germline V gene sequence: CDR1 SGDLS, CDR2 YYNGEE. The CDR3 is CASSVPPTRDRSDTQYF. The CDR3, as DNA: TGTGCCAGCAGCGTACCGCCGACCCGTGACAGATCAGATACGCAGTATTTT.

This clonotype was picked up a small number of times. The chain combines TRBV6-7 with TRBJ2-4, with TRBD1 matching over 9 bases. TRBV6-7 counts as an open reading frame of uncertain function. With V trimmed by 8 bases and J by 2 bases, 7 bases remained unmatched. The length of the CDR3 is 15 residues. CDR3 coding DNA: TGTGCCAGCGACGACAGGGGGGCAACCAAAAACATTCAGTACTTC. Amino acid sequence: CASDDRGATKNIQYF.

This chain connects TRBV28 to TRBJ2-7; 7 bases map to TRBD1. This CDR3 has 15 residues. CDR1 is MDHEN, CDR2 SYDVKM, per germline. Trimming removed 6 bases from V and 0 bases from J; junction bases left unmatched: 8. The CDR3 region has the DNA TGTGCCAGCAGCCGGGACAGCCACTACTCCTACGAGCAGTACTTC. Its translation: CASSRDSHYSYEQYF.

This clonotype showed up just a few times. The chain is built from TRBV12-3 or TRBV12-4 and TRBJ1-2; 8 bases fit TRBD1. The ends lost 5 bases at V and 4 bases at J; junction bases unmatched: 9. CDR3 length: 15 amino acids. For the CDR3, the DNA is TGTGCCAGCAGTCCCTCGGACAGGGCCAGCTATGGCTACACCTTC. It codes for CASSPSDRASYGYTF.

V is TRBV9 and J is TRBJ2-5, with 9 bases matching TRBD2. This CDR3 contains 15 residues. The V segment lost 0 bases and the J segment 4 bases; nucleotides outside the gene matches: 4. Germline-derived CDR1 and CDR2 are SGDLS and YYNGEE. DNA of the CDR3: TGTGCCAGCAGCGTAGGAGGTAGCGGGAGAGAGACCCAGTACTTC. It encodes CASSVGGSGRETQYF.

V gene TRBV12-3 or TRBV12-4 combines with J gene TRBJ1-1; D remains ambiguous. This CDR3 is 11 amino acids long. Trimming took 6 bases from V and 11 from J, leaving 13 bases between them. The DNA for the CDR3 is TGTGCCAGCAGCAGAGGGTTTTACGCTTTCTTT. As protein: CASSRGFYAFF.

The chain combines TRBV20-1 with TRBJ2-5; the D is unclear. Looked up from germline, CDR1 is DFQATT and CDR2 is SNEGSKA (reference sequence). This CDR3 region has 15 residues. Trimming took off 2 bases at V and 5 bases at J, with 18 bases between the two ends. The CDR3 sequence is CSARHPSLIGETQYF. CDR3 sequence (DNA): TGCAGTGCTAGACACCCATCCCTTATCGGGGAGACCCAGTACTTC.

On this clonotype: The germline gene is not matched at one end of the junction; a read error may be the cause. The chain recombines TRBV5-1 with TRBJ2-7, with 7 bases that match TRBD2. Germline V CDR1 and CDR2: SGHRS, YFSETQ. The CDR3 is made up of 15 amino acids. Here the CDR3 DNA reads TGCGCCAGCAGGTTGGAGCGGGACGTCGGCCACGAGCAGTACTTC. Translating gives CASRLERDVGHEQYF. Drawing the rest from reference TRBV5-1 and TRBJ2-7, the complete variable domain is KAGVTQTPRYLIKTRGQQVTLSCSPISGHRSVSWYQQTPGQGLQFLFEYFSETQRNKGNFPGRFSGRQFSNSRSEMNVSTLELGDSALYLCASRLERDVGHEQYFGPGTRLTVT.